The clone carrying this TCR beta chain was detected once. This record comes from a study of cytomegalovirus exposure and HLA in healthy donors. The PCR ran on 60 Vbeta and 13 Jbeta primers. Some clones are missing from TCRdb's copy, which holds only in-frame ones; the method was immunoSEQ multiplex PCR. The sample consists of some 220,000 clones, about 80% of them appearing once. The trim removed 1 base at V and 6 bases at J, leaving 8 bases unmatched. The germline V gene has CDR1 MGHRA and CDR2 YSYEKL. The CDR3 is 17 residues long. The sample was PBMCs. The clonotype originates from a woman in her forties in good health and CMV-seronegative. The J gene is TRBJ2-2, the V gene TRBV4-1; TRBD2 agrees at 10 bases. The CDR3 DNA reads as TGCGCCAGCAGCCAAGCCTTTAGCGGGGGGCTTCCCGGGGAGCTGTTTTTT. Translated: CASSQAFSGGLPGELFF.